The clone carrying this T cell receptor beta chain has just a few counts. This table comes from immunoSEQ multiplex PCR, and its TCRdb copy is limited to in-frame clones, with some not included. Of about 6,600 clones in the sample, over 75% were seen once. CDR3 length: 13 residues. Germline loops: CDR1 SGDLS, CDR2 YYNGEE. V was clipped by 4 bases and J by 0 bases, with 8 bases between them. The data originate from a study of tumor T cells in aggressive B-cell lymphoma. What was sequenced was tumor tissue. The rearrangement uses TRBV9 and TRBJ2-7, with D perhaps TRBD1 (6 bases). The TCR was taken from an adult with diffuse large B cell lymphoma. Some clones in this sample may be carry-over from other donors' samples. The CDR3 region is CASSRDNSYEQYF. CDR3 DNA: TGTGCCAGCAGCCGGGACAACTCCTACGAGCAGTACTTC. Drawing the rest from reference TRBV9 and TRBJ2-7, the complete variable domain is DSGVTQTPKHLITATGQRVTLRCSPRSGDLSVYWYQQSLDQGLQFLIQYYNGEERAKGNILERFSAQQFPDLHSELNLSSLELGDSALYFCASSRDNSYEQYFGPGTRLTVT.